A selection of T cell receptor beta chains follows, all from one sample in a study of OX40 agonist ivuxolimab in advanced cancers. Profiling relied on immunoSEQ multiplex PCR, and the TCRdb table lists in-frame clones only, not all of them. Among about 57,000 clones listed, 90% to 95% were seen once. Sequenced material: CD4+ or CD8+ T cells sorted from blood, taken in a trial of the OX40 agonist ivuxolimab. The receptors derive from an adult with an advanced solid tumor such as melanoma, head and neck, liver or kidney cancer. Each CDR3 is given with its conserved first and last residue. The D gene is left open where the match is weak. Only part of the rows carry a size: once, few, many, or a class if the clone is expanded.

cdr3_nt cdr3_aa clone_size j_call v_call d_call
TGTGCCAGCAGCCCCGATGGGGGCGGGGAGCTGTTTTTT CASSPDGGGELFF . TRBJ2-2 TRBV9 .
TGTGCCAGCAGTTTATCCGGGGTGGACACTGAAGCTTTCTTT CASSLSGVDTEAFF once TRBJ1-1 TRBV27 .
TGTGCCAGCACCCCCTTTGGCGGGCAAGGCCATCACGAGCAGTACTTC CASTPFGGQGHHEQYF . TRBJ2-7 TRBV27 .
TGTGCCAGCGGTACAGATACGCAGTATTTT CASGTDTQYF . TRBJ2-3 TRBV7-9 .
TGTGCCAGTACAGGGGTCGGGGAGCTGTTTTTT CASTGVGELFF . TRBJ2-2 TRBV19 .
TGTGCTAGTGGCCCAGGGACTGTTATCTCTGGGGCCAACGTCCTGACTTTC CASGPGTVISGANVLTF . TRBJ2-6 TRBV12-5 .
TGTGCCAGCAGTGAATGGAAAGCGGATCATGCCAATGAGCAGTTCTTC CASSEWKADHANEQFF . TRBJ2-1 TRBV25-1 .
TGTGCCAGCAGTTCCCTTCCCGGTGGGAGAAGCTACGAGCAGTACTTC CASSSLPGGRSYEQYF . TRBJ2-7 TRBV27 .
TGTGCCAGCAGCCCAACCCTCGCCGGTGGATACACAGATACGCAGTATTTT CASSPTLAGGYTDTQYF . TRBJ2-3 TRBV4-2 .
TGTGCCACCAGCAGAGGGGGACAGTCGTACAATGAGCAGTTCTTC CATSRGGQSYNEQFF . TRBJ2-1 TRBV15 TRBD1
TGTGCCAGTAGTTCTCGGACCGCTCTCGAGCAGTACTTC CASSSRTALEQYF . TRBJ2-7 TRBV19 .
TGTGCCAGCAGTCCAATCGGAGGCACCTACGAGCAGTACTTC CASSPIGGTYEQYF . TRBJ2-7 TRBV27 .
TGTGCCAGTAGTATAGCTGGACAGGATGAAAAACTGTTTTTT CASSIAGQDEKLFF . TRBJ1-4 TRBV19 TRBD1
TGTGCCAGCAGCTTATCAGGAGGGGAGCTGTTTTTT CASSLSGGELFF . TRBJ2-2 TRBV7-6 .
TGTGCCAGCAGCCCTACCCCCCGGAAGGGGAGGAACACTGAAGCTTTCTTT CASSPTPRKGRNTEAFF once TRBJ1-1 TRBV28 .
TGTGCCAGCAGTCCCTTCAGGGCCGGCTCCTACAATGAGCAGTTCTTC CASSPFRAGSYNEQFF . TRBJ2-1 TRBV6-6 .
TGTGCCAGCAGCTATAGCGGGAGGGTCTCCTACGAGCAGTACTTC CASSYSGRVSYEQYF . TRBJ2-7 TRBV27 TRBD2
TGTGCCAGCCTTACCGGGACGTCACAAGAGACCCAGTACTTC CASLTGTSQETQYF . TRBJ2-5 TRBV28 .
TGTGCCAGTAGTATAACAGCTCCATCCTACGAGCAGTACTTC CASSITAPSYEQYF . TRBJ2-7 TRBV19 .
TGTGCCAGCAGTTTAGAGGGCGGCGGTGAAAAACTGTTTTTT CASSLEGGGEKLFF . TRBJ1-4 TRBV28 .
TGTGCCAGCAGCCAAGTTCCTAGAGGGGCCGGGGAGCTGTTTTTT CASSQVPRGAGELFF . TRBJ2-2 TRBV14 .
TGCGCCAGCAGCCCCCGGGGCTCCTATGGCTACACCTTC CASSPRGSYGYTF . TRBJ1-2 TRBV4-3 .
TGTGCCAGCAGTTCTAGCAGCCGCAACCACAATGAGCAGTTCTTC CASSSSSRNHNEQFF . TRBJ2-1 TRBV27 .
TGTGCCAGCAGTTACCCGGGGACAGGGGTCTACAATGAGCAGTTCTTC CASSYPGTGVYNEQFF . TRBJ2-1 TRBV6-5 TRBD1
TGTGCCAGCCTACTTAGGGGAGTGGGGTCTCTGGATCAGCCCCAGCATTTT CASLLRGVGSLDQPQHF . TRBJ1-5 TRBV5-8 .
TGCGCCAGCAGCTCAACAGGGGCCGACACTGAAGCTTTCTTT CASSSTGADTEAFF . TRBJ1-1 TRBV5-1 TRBD1
TGCGCCAGCAGTCAATCCCAGGGCAGGGGATATTCCTACAATGAGCAGTTCTTC CASSQSQGRGYSYNEQFF . TRBJ2-1 TRBV23-1 .
TGTGCCAGCAGCCCCCTTGGCGAAGGGGGCACAGATACGCAGTATTTT CASSPLGEGGTDTQYF once TRBJ2-3 TRBV13 .
TGCGCCAGCAGCCAAGATGGGACAGGGGGTGAAAAACTGTTTTTT CASSQDGTGGEKLFF . TRBJ1-4 TRBV4-3 TRBD1
TGTGCCACTCTACTAGCGGGAGGCCCCTCCTACGAGCAGTACTTC CATLLAGGPSYEQYF . TRBJ2-7 TRBV13 TRBD2